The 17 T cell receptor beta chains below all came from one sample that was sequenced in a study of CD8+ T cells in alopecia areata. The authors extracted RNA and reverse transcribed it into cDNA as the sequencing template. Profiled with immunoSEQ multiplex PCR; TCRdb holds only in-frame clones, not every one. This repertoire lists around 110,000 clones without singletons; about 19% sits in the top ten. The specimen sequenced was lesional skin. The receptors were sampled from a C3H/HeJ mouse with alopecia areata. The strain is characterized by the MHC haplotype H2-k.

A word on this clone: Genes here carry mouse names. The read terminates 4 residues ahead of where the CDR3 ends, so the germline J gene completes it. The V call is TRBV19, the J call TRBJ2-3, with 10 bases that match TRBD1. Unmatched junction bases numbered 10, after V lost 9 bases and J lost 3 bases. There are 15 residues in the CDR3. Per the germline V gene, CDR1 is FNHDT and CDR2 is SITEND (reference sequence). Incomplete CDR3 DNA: TGTGCCACCGCCCCGACAGGGGGCTGGGCAGAA. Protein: CATAPTGGWAE. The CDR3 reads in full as CATAPTGGWAETLYF. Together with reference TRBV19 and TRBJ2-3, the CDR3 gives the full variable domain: GGIITQTPKFLIGQEGQKLTLKCQQNFNHDTMYWYRQDSGKGLRLIYYSITENDLQKGDLSEGYDASREKKSSFSLTVTSAQKNEMAVFLCATAPTGGWAETLYFGSGTRLTVL.

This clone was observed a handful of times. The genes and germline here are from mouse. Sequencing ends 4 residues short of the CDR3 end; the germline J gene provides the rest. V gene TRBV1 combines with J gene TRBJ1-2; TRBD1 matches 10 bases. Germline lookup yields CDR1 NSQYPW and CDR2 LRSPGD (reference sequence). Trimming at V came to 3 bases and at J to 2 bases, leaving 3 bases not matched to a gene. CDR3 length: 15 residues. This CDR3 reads CTCSALDRGNSDYTF. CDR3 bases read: TGCACCTGCAGTGCCTTGGACAGGGGGAACTCC.

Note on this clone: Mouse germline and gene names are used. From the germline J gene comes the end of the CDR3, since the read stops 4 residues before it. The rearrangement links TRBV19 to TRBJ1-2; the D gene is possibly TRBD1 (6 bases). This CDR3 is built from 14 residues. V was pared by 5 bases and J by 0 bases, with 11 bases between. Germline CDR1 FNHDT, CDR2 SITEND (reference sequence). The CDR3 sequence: CASSQGQTNSDYTF. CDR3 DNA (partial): TGTGCCAGCAGCCAGGGACAAACAAACTCC.

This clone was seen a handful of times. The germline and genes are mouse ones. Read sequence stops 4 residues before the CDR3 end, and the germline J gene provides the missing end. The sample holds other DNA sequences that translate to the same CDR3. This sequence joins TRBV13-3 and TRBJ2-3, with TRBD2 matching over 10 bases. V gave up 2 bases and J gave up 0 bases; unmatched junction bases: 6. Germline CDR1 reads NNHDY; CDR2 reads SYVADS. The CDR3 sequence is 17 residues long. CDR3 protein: CASSDRTGGPSAETLYF. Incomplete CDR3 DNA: TGTGCCAGCAGTGACCGGACTGGGGGCCCTAGTGCAGAA.

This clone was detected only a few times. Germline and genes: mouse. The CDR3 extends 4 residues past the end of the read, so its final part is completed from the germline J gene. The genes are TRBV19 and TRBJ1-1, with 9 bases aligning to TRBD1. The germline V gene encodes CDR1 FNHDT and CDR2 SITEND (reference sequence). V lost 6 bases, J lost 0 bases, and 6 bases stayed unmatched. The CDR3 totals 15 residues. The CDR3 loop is CASTPTGGSNTEVFF. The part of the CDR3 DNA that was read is TGTGCCAGCACCCCGACAGGGGGTTCAAACACA.

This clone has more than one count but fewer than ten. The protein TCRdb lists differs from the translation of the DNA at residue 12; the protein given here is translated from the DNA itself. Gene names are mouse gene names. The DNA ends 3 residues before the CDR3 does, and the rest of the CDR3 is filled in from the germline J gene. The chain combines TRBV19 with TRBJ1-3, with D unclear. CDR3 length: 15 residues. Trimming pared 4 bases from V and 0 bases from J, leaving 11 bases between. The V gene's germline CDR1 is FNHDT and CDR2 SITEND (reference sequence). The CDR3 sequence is CASSPDTLSGNTLYF. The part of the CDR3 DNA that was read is TGTGCCAGCAGTCCCGACACCCTTTCTGGAAATACG. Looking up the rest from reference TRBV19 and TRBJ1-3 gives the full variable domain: GGIITQTPKFLIGQEGQKLTLKCQQNFNHDTMYWYRQDSGKGLRLIYYSITENDLQKGDLSEGYDASREKKSSFSLTVTSAQKNEMAVFLCASSPDTLSGNTLYFGEGSRLIVV.

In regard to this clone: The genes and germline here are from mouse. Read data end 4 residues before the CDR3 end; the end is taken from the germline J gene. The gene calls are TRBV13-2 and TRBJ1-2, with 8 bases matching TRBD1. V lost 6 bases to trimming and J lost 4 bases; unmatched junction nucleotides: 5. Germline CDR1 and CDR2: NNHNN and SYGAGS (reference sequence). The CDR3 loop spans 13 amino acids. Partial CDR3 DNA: TGTGCCAGCGAGGACAGGGCGGGCTCC. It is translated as CASEDRAGS. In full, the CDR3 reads CASEDRAGSDYTF.

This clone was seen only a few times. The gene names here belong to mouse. CDR3 bases read: TGTGCCAGCGTGGGACAGACTAGTGCAGAA. Its protein product is CASVGQTSAE. The full CDR3 protein reads CASVGQTSAETLYF. The J gene is TRBJ2-3, the V gene TRBV13-3; 7 bases align to TRBD1. The sequenced fragment ends 4 residues before the CDR3 boundary, so the rest is inferred from the germline J gene. Germline V gene sequence: CDR1 NNHDY, CDR2 SYVADS. There are 14 residues in the CDR3. The V segment lost 7 bases and the J segment 0 bases; nucleotides outside the gene matches: 5.

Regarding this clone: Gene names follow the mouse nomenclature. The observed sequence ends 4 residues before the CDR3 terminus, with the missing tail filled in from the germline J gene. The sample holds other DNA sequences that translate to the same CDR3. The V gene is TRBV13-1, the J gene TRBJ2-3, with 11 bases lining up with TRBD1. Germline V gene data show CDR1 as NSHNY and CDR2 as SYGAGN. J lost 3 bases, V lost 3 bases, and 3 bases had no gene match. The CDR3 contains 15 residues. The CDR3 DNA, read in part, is TGTGCCAGCAGTGGGACAGGGGGCGACGCAGAA. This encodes CASSGTGGDAE. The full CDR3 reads CASSGTGGDAETLYF.

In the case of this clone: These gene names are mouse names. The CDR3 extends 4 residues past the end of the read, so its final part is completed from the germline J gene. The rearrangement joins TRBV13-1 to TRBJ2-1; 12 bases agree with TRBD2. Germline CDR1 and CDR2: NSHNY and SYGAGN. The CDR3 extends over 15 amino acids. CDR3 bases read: TGTGCCAGCAGTGCCGGGACTGGGGGGTGGGCT. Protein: CASSAGTGGWA. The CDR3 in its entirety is CASSAGTGGWAEQFF.

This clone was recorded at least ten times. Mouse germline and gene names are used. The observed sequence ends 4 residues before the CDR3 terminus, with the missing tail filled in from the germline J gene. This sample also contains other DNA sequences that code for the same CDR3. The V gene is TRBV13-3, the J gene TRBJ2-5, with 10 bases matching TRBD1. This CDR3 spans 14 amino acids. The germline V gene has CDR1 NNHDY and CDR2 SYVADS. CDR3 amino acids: CASSPTGGEDTQYF. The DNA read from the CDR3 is TGTGCCAGCAGTCCGACAGGGGGCGAGGAC.

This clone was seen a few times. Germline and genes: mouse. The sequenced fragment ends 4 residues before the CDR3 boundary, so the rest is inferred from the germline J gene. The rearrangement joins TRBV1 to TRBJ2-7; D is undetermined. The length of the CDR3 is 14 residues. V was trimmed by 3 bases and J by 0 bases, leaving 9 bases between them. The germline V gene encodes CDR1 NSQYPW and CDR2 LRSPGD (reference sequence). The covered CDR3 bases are TGCACCTGCAGTGCTGAGGGTAGCTCCTAT. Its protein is CTCSAEGSSY. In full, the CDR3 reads CTCSAEGSSYEQYF.

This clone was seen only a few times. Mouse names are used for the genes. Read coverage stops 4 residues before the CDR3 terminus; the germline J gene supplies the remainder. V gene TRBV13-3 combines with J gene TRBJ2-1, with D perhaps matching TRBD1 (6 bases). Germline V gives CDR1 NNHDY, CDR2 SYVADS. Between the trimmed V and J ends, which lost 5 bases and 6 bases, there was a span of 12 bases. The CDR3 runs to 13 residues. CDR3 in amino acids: CASSGTPLAEQFF. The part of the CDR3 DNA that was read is TGTGCCAGCAGCGGGACACCTCTTGCT.

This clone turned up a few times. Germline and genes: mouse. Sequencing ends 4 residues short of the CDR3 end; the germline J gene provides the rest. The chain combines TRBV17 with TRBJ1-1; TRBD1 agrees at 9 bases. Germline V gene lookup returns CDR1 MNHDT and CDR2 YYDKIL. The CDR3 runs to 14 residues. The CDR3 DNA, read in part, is TGTGCTAGCAGTAGGACCGGGACAGGGAAA. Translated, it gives CASSRTGTGK. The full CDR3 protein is CASSRTGTGKEVFF.

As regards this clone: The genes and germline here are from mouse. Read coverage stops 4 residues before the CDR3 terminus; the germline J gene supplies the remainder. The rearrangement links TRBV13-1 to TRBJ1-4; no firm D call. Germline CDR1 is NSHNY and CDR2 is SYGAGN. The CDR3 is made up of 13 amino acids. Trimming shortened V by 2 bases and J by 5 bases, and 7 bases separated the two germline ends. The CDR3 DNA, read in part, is TGTGCCAGCAGTGAGACAACAAACGAA. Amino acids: CASSETTNE. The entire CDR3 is CASSETTNERLFF.

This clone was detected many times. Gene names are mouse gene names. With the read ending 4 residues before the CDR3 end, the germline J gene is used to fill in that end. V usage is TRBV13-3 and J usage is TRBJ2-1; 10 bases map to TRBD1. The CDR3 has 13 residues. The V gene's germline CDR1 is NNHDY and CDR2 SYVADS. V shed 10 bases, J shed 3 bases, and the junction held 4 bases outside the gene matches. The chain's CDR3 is CAAGDRGYAEQFF. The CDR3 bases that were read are TGTGCCGCGGGGGACAGGGGCTATGCT.

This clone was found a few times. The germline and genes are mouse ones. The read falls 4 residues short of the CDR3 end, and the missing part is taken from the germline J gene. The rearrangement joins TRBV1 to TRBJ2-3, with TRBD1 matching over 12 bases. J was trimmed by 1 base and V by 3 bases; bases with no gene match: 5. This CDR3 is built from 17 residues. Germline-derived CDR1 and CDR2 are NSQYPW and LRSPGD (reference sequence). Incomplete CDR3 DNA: TGCACCTGCAGTGCCGGGACAGGGGGCTGGGGTGCAGAA. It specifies CTCSAGTGGWGAE. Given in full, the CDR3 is CTCSAGTGGWGAETLYF.